This T cell receptor (beta chain) was retrieved from a study of cytomegalovirus exposure and HLA in healthy donors. Study as a whole: A previous analysis identified approximately 110 million unique TCR beta sequences derived from roughly 190 million T cells. Study-wide results and limits: Analysis was performed later, and it showed HLA-associated TCR beta chains to be more clonally expanded than equally common others.

This CDR3 contains 11 residues. The V end was cut by 5 bases, the J end by 2 bases, with 3 bases between. Germline values: CDR1 SGHAT, CDR2 FQNNGV. Of note for this clone: Its antigen remains unknown. Distinct nucleotide sequences in the sample also encode this CDR3.

With 60 Vbeta and 13 Jbeta primers, the PCR was carried out. Using immunoSEQ multiplex PCR, the repertoire was profiled, and TCRdb retains in-frame clones only, with some absent. Of 200,000 to 250,000 clones in the sample, around four fifths were seen once. This clonotype originated in a male donor in good health and CMV-seronegative. The source material was PBMCs. This sequence joins TRBV11-2 and TRBJ2-5, with D unclear. The CDR3 loop is CASSLQETQYF. The CDR3 DNA sequence: TGTGCCAGCAGCCTACAAGAGACCCAGTACTTC.